The T cell receptor beta chain described here comes from a study of blood T cell repertoires in COVID-19. Study-wide context: Material from acute and convalescent COVID-19 was sourced from the United States, Italy and Spain.

Measured with immunoSEQ multiplex PCR; TCRdb has only the in-frame clones, and not every one. The sample has around 300,000 clones, 80% to 90% seen once; the top ten hold around 2%. Germline lookup yields CDR1 SGHRS and CDR2 YFSETQ. V gave up 4 bases and J gave up 10 bases; unmatched junction bases: 14. CDR3 length: 16 amino acids. Study members were between 18 and 89 years old and lived in some 22 US regions. This receptor was identified in a woman under 30 who had recovered from COVID-19. Material: PBMCs or T cells enriched from blood (not recorded which). This sequence joins TRBV5-1 and TRBJ1-6, with 7 bases matching TRBD1. The CDR3 spells CASSLNTRDSRSPLHF. DNA for the CDR3: TGCGCCAGCAGCCTAAACACTCGGGACAGTCGCTCACCCCTCCACTTT.